This T cell receptor beta chain emerged from a study of shared clonotypes between healthy human individuals. CDR1 is LNHDA, CDR2 SQIVND, per germline (reference sequence). Trimming cost V 5 bases and J 4 bases; bases outside gene matches: 5. The CDR3 has 14 residues. Using immunoSEQ multiplex PCR, the repertoire was profiled, and TCRdb retains in-frame clones only, with some absent. This repertoire shows over 2 million clones, less than 95% found once; its top ten account for roughly 1.1%. Naive CD8 cells, CD45RO-negative and positively selected for CCR7, excluded terminally differentiated effector memory CD45RA+ cells.

Sequenced material: naive CD8+ T cells sorted from blood. The chain combines TRBV19 with TRBJ2-7; TRBD1 matches 10 bases. The receptor comes from a man between 18 and 29 years old in good health. The CDR3 coding sequence is TGTGCCAGTAGTCCGGGACAGGGGAGGTACGAGCAGTACTTC. It codes for CASSPGQGRYEQYF.